The present T cell receptor (beta chain) was sequenced within a study of regulatory T cells in long-lasting Graves disease. Study outcomes and limitations: Samples came from peripheral blood alone, without thyroid tissue.

The time point is: persistent/refractory GD, antithyroid drugs over 5 years with positive TRAb. RNA isolated from PBMCs was used to make the TCR library. This clonotype was counted only a few times. Its specificity is not known. HTBI primers from iRepertoire and Arm-PCR of CDR3 regions yielded the TCR beta libraries. MiXCR, run by TCRdb on the multiplex PCR reads, gives a single entry per CDR3 protein. The repertoire holds hundreds of thousands of distinct CDR3 sequences, with roughly a fifth as singletons. This CDR3 is 15 amino acids long. The V and J ends lost 0 bases and 1 base respectively, with 12 bases between them. The germline CDR1 and CDR2 sequences are DFQATT and SNEGSKA (reference sequence).

This TCR came from a female donor with Graves disease. V usage is TRBV20-1 and J usage is TRBJ2-5, with D possibly being TRBD1 (5 bases). Here the sequenced sample was peripheral blood mononuclear cells (PBMCs), taken when the disease was refractory, from a patient treated with antithyroid drugs. The CDR3 region has the DNA TGCAGTGCTAGAGACGCGACAGAGCCCCAAGAGACCCAGTACTTC. Translated, it gives CSARDATEPQETQYF.